The source of this TCR beta chain is a study of T-cell reconstitution after alpha-beta-depleted transplantation in children. J gave up 6 bases and V 7 bases, and 8 bases lay outside the gene matches. This CDR3 has 14 residues. From germline, CDR1 is MNHEY and CDR2 SMNVEV (reference sequence). Overall study results and limits: By one year post-transplant, T-cell counts and diversity largely arose from T cells that were newly produced.

This clonotype was counted ten times or more. The antigen remains undetermined. Unique molecular identifiers were used to barcode this TCRbeta library. Using its own MiXCR run on the PCR reads, TCRdb lists one record per CDR3 protein. The sample has hundreds of thousands of distinct CDR3 sequences; roughly a tenth are singletons. The sequencing here drew on PBMCs, taken before TCRalphabeta/CD19-depleted stem cell transplant. The genes are TRBV27 and TRBJ2-1; 8 bases are a match to TRBD1. The TCR comes from a boy less than two years old with acute myeloid leukemia, due to receive a stem cell transplant. The CDR3 reads CASTSPTGGNEQFF. CDR3 DNA sequence: TGTGCCAGCACAAGCCCCACAGGGGGCAATGAGCAGTTCTTC.